A single sample gave rise to the 31 T cell receptor beta chains below, sequenced in a study of blood T cell repertoires in COVID-19 (dated by TCRdb to about 2020). The method behind the library was the immunoSEQ multiplex PCR assay. As stored in TCRdb, this immuneACCESS dataset retains in-frame rearrangements with V and J assigned. A fraction of the clones does not appear; measured against another copy, unresolved V genes explain less than half of the discrepancy, and the remainder lacks a known reason. A total of tens of thousands of clones appear in this sample, roughly 86% of them only once. The ten largest clonotypes hold roughly 22% of the sample. Sequences were obtained from peripheral blood. The receptors were sampled from a human donor in a cohort sampled during active COVID-19.

The chain uses TRBV2 and TRBJ1-5; the D is unclear. The germline gives CDR1 SNHLY, CDR2 FYNNEI. The CDR3 is 14 amino acids. Trimming removed 7 bases from V and 5 bases from J, with 15 bases in between. CDR3 sequence: CASTPSWGYQPQHF. In DNA form, the CDR3 reads TGTGCCAGCACCCCTAGCTGGGGATATCAGCCCCAGCATTTT.

This chain uses TRBV29-1 with TRBJ1-2; maybe TRBD1 (6 bases). CDR3 size: 15 residues. V gave up 0 bases and J gave up 3 bases, with 14 bases separating them. CDR1 is SQVTM and CDR2 is ANQGSEA in the germline V gene. The CDR3 bases are TGCAGCGTTGAAGAAGTCGGACAGAGGTACTATGGCTACACCTTC. Protein product: CSVEEVGQRYYGYTF.

The chain carries TRBV2 and TRBJ2-5; D ambiguous. Germline V gene data show CDR1 as SNHLY and CDR2 as FYNNEI. Trimming removed 6 bases at V and 3 bases at J, with 8 bases between. The CDR3 contains 12 residues. The CDR3: CASRDLKETQYF. The DNA for the CDR3 is TGTGCCAGCAGAGACTTGAAAGAGACCCAGTACTTC.

The V and J genes are TRBV5-5 and TRBJ2-3; possibly TRBD2 for D (7 bases). Trimming cost V 0 bases and J 4 bases, with 15 bases left between them. Germline lookup yields CDR1 SGHKS and CDR2 YYEKEE (reference sequence). This CDR3 contains 16 residues. CDR3 DNA: TGTGCCAGCAGCTTGGCCGTTGCGGGGGCGGCAGATACGCAGTATTTT. As protein: CASSLAVAGAADTQYF.

V is TRBV20-1 and J is TRBJ2-5, with 13 bases that match TRBD2. The CDR3 consists of 16 residues. Germline V CDR1 and CDR2: DFQATT, SNEGSKA (reference sequence). J was trimmed by 1 base and V by 3 bases; bases with no gene match: 5. The CDR3 DNA reads as TGCAGTGCTAGTGTGGGACTAGCGGGGCCCCAAGAGACCCAGTACTTC. This sequence encodes CSASVGLAGPQETQYF.

CDR3 region: CASSIDDRTYYGYTF. For the CDR3, the DNA is TGTGCCAGTAGTATAGATGACAGGACCTACTATGGCTACACCTTC. The chain employs TRBV19 and TRBJ1-2, with D possibly being TRBD1 (6 bases). CDR1 and CDR2 from the germline V gene are LNHDA and SQIVND (reference sequence). Deletions cut 0 bases from V and 3 bases from J, with 11 bases between. This CDR3 has 15 residues.

This clone was seen only a few times. The CDR3, as DNA: TGTGCCAGCAGCGGGGGGCGCTTTTTTGAGACCCAGTACTTC. It codes for CASSGGRFFETQYF. The gene calls are TRBV2 and TRBJ2-5, with D possibly matching TRBD2 (7 bases). The CDR3 totals 14 residues. V was cut by 6 bases and J by 5 bases, with 16 bases left in between. Germline CDR1 is SNHLY and CDR2 is FYNNEI.

The gene calls are TRBV9 and TRBJ1-2; 9 positions match TRBD1. CDR3 size: 16 residues. V shed 2 bases and J 0 bases; nucleotides not matched to a gene: 5. Germline assignment: CDR1 SGDLS and CDR2 YYNGEE. CDR3: CASSVERDRANYGYTF. The CDR3 DNA sequence: TGTGCCAGCAGCGTCGAAAGGGACAGGGCTAACTATGGCTACACCTTC.

This rearrangement joins TRBV9 to TRBJ1-6; D gene unclear. Germline CDR1 SGDLS, CDR2 YYNGEE. Trimming pared 3 bases from V and 10 bases from J, leaving 17 bases between. The CDR3 covers 15 residues. The CDR3 is CASSASGSALSPLHF. In DNA, the CDR3 is TGTGCCAGCAGCGCTAGTGGGTCAGCTTTGTCACCCCTCCACTTT.

V usage is TRBV5-6 and J usage is TRBJ1-2; D is perhaps TRBD1 (6 bases). The CDR3 consists of 16 residues. CDR1 is SGHDT, CDR2 YYEEEE, per germline. Deletions cut 4 bases from V and 8 bases from J, with 24 bases between. In nucleotides, the CDR3 is TGTGCCAGCAGCCCCGGTGGGGGCAGGGCCCCGTGGGGCTACACCTTC. Translation gives CASSPGGGRAPWGYTF.

The CDR3 loop reads CASSLQLPQETQYF. The CDR3 DNA follows: TGTGCCAGCAGCTTGCAACTACCACAAGAGACCCAGTACTTC. The chain uses TRBV7-9 and TRBJ2-5, with D unresolved. The CDR3 consists of 14 residues. In germline, CDR1 is SEHNR, CDR2 FQNEAQ (reference sequence). Trimming left V 3 bases short and J 2 bases short, with 10 bases between.

V usage is TRBV3-1 (or the pseudogene TRBV3-2) and J usage is TRBJ1-2; D is uncertain. The V end was cut by 1 base, the J end by 7 bases, with 13 bases between. Looked up from germline, CDR1 is LGHDT and CDR2 is YNNKEL (reference sequence). This CDR3 has 14 residues. CDR3 bases: TGTGCCAGCAGCCAAGCTGTACTGGGCTCTGGCTACACCTTC. It yields the protein CASSQAVLGSGYTF.

The rearrangement uses TRBV2 and TRBJ2-2; 8 bases fit TRBD2. Looked up from germline, CDR1 is SNHLY and CDR2 is FYNNEI. The CDR3 spans 15 residues. The ends lost 6 bases at V and 0 bases at J; junction bases unmatched: 3. The CDR3 reads CASRTSVANTGELFF. The CDR3 DNA reads TGTGCCAGCAGGACTAGCGTGGCGAACACCGGGGAGCTGTTTTTT.

In this sample, this clone turned up a few times. The chain is built from TRBV4-2 and TRBJ2-7; TRBD1 is a possible D gene (5 bases). V was clipped by 0 bases and J by 1 base, with 13 bases between them. Germline CDR1 and CDR2: LGHNA and YNFKEQ. The length of the CDR3 is 16 residues. The CDR3 coding sequence is TGTGCCAGCAGCCAAGAGGCGCAGGGTTTTTCCTACGAGCAGTACTTC. This translates into CASSQEAQGFSYEQYF.

V is TRBV10-3 and J is TRBJ1-1; 7 bases agree with TRBD1. Germline CDR1 and CDR2: ENHRY and SYGVKD. This CDR3 contains 17 residues. The V gene end was trimmed by 6 bases and the J gene end by 0 bases; junction bases not matched to a gene: 13. The CDR3 loop is CAIRGGTGQRMNTEAFF. CDR3 in DNA: TGTGCCATCAGGGGAGGCACGGGACAGAGAATGAACACTGAAGCTTTCTTT.

This clone was detected a few times. The chain combines TRBV28 with TRBJ1-5; possible D gene TRBD1, 6 bases. The germline V and J ends were trimmed by 10 bases and 2 bases, with 9 bases remaining between them. Germline V gene sequence: CDR1 MDHEN, CDR2 SYDVKM. This CDR3 is 12 amino acids long. The DNA of the CDR3 is TGTGCCAACTCAGGGGGCAATCAGCCCCAGCATTTT. This codes for CANSGGNQPQHF.

This rearrangement joins TRBV5-6 to TRBJ2-5, with D maybe TRBD2 (7 bases). The CDR3 is 15 residues long. Germline CDR1 SGHDT, CDR2 YYEEEE. V was cut by 5 bases and J by 2 bases, with 16 bases left in between. The CDR3 region has the DNA TGTGCCAGCAGGCGCGGGGGCGCTGGTCAAGAGACCCAGTACTTC. This gives the protein CASRRGGAGQETQYF.

The chain uses TRBV2 and TRBJ2-2; TRBD1 agrees at 9 bases. With V trimmed by 5 bases and J by 1 base, 14 bases remained unmatched. This CDR3 is 19 amino acids long. Germline V gives CDR1 SNHLY, CDR2 FYNNEI. In DNA, the CDR3 is TGTGCCAGCAGTCCGGTCTTAGGACAGGGGTCGAGGAACACCGGGGAGCTGTTTTTT. It is translated as CASSPVLGQGSRNTGELFF.

The V and J genes are TRBV7-2 and TRBJ1-5; TRBD1 matches 9 bases. Trimming removed 4 bases from V and 5 bases from J; junction bases left unmatched: 0. Germline V gene lookup returns CDR1 SGHTA and CDR2 FQGNSA. The CDR3 contains 13 residues. CDR3 bases: TGTGCCAGCAGCTGGGACAGGGATCAGCCCCAGCATTTT. It codes for CASSWDRDQPQHF.

This chain uses TRBV5-1 with TRBJ2-7; TRBD2 matches 10 bases. The length of the CDR3 is 15 residues. Per germline, CDR1 SGHRS and CDR2 YFSETQ. V gave up 4 bases and J gave up 0 bases; unmatched junction bases: 4. The CDR3 coding sequence is TGCGCCAGCAGCCCCGGGACTAGCGTCTCCTACGAGCAGTACTTC. This encodes CASSPGTSVSYEQYF.

The J gene is TRBJ2-1, the V gene TRBV20-1; the D gene is possibly TRBD1 (6 bases). The CDR3 length is 11 residues. V lost 6 bases, J lost 4 bases, and 7 bases lay in between. Germline V gene lookup returns CDR1 DFQATT and CDR2 SNEGSKA (reference sequence). The CDR3 protein is CSADSYNEQFF. CDR3 bases: TGCAGTGCGGACAGTTACAATGAGCAGTTCTTC.

The chain employs TRBV2 and TRBJ2-7, with D possibly TRBD2 on 6 matching bases. The germline V gene has CDR1 SNHLY and CDR2 FYNNEI. Deletions cut 6 bases from V and 2 bases from J, with 8 bases between. The CDR3 runs to 12 residues. This chain's CDR3 is CASSREPYEQYF. CDR3 coding DNA: TGTGCCAGCAGCCGGGAGCCCTACGAGCAGTACTTC.

J is TRBJ1-6 and V is TRBV5-4; TRBD1 agrees at 8 bases. CDR3 length: 17 amino acids. The V gene's germline CDR1 is SGHNT and CDR2 YYREEE (reference sequence). V lost 1 base, J lost 3 bases, and 6 bases stayed unmatched. The CDR3 DNA sequence: TGTGCCAGCAGCTTGAACAGCAGGGGGCTCTATAATTCACCCCTCCACTTT. As protein: CASSLNSRGLYNSPLHF.

This rearrangement joins TRBV29-1 to TRBJ1-4; unclear D gene. The germline V and J ends were trimmed by 7 bases and 8 bases, with 14 bases remaining between them. Germline CDR1 and CDR2: SQVTM and ANQGSEA. The CDR3 runs to 12 residues. The CDR3 DNA is TGCAGCGCCGGAGGGTGGGAGGAAAAACTGTTTTTT. This codes for CSAGGWEEKLFF.

The chain joins TRBV19 to TRBJ1-5; the D is unclear. The CDR3 extends over 15 amino acids. V was shortened by 5 bases and J by 0 bases, with 11 bases between the two germline ends. The germline V gene has CDR1 LNHDA and CDR2 SQIVND (reference sequence). In DNA form, the CDR3 reads TGTGCCAGTAGTCCCGCACAGTATAGCAATCAGCCCCAGCATTTT. Amino acids: CASSPAQYSNQPQHF.

The chain uses TRBV10-3 and TRBJ1-1; a possible D gene is TRBD1 (6 bases). Germline CDR1 is ENHRY and CDR2 is SYGVKD. The V and J ends lost 6 bases and 1 base respectively, with 18 bases between them. This CDR3 spans 16 amino acids. The CDR3 nucleotides read TGTGCCATCAGGACGTCGACCCGAGGGGGGAACACTGAAGCTTTCTTT. It encodes CAIRTSTRGGNTEAFF.

The chain has TRBV5-1 and TRBJ2-7; D not certain. Trimming took off 4 bases at V and 2 bases at J, with 4 bases between the two ends. The CDR3 sequence is 11 residues long. Germline assignment: CDR1 SGHRS and CDR2 YFSETQ. CDR3: CASSAAYEQYF. The CDR3 DNA reads as TGCGCCAGCAGCGCAGCCTACGAGCAGTACTTC.

The V and J genes are TRBV5-4 and TRBJ2-5; 14 bases match TRBD2. CDR3 size: 15 residues. Germline CDR1 reads SGHNT; CDR2 reads YYREEE (reference sequence). The V and J ends lost 4 bases and 5 bases, in that order; junction bases with no gene match: 4. The CDR3: CASSQGLAGAETQYF. CDR3 in DNA: TGTGCCAGCAGCCAGGGACTAGCGGGGGCGGAGACCCAGTACTTC.

This clone appeared a single time. The rearrangement links TRBV9 to TRBJ1-6, with a tentative D call TRBD1 (5 bases). Germline CDR1 SGDLS, CDR2 YYNGEE. Trimming removed 0 bases at V and 6 bases at J, with 7 bases between. The CDR3 runs to 14 residues. CDR3 sequence (DNA): TGTGCCAGCAGCGTAGGGGGCATTAATTCACCCCTCCACTTT. This codes for CASSVGGINSPLHF.

The count of this clone is one. The J gene is TRBJ2-1, the V gene TRBV11-2; TRBD1 aligns across 10 bases. Per the germline V gene, CDR1 is SGHAT and CDR2 is FQNNGV. The CDR3 is made up of 14 amino acids. Trimming took 1 base from V and 9 from J; bases not matched to a gene: 3. The CDR3 reads CASSLGQGASEQFF. The CDR3 DNA reads as TGTGCCAGCAGCTTAGGACAGGGGGCTAGTGAGCAGTTCTTC.

This sequence joins TRBV4-2 and TRBJ2-5; TRBD1 matches at 7 bases. Germline V gene data show CDR1 as LGHNA and CDR2 as YNFKEQ. This CDR3 spans 15 amino acids. V trimming: 1 base; J trimming: 5 bases; junction bases outside the gene matches: 7. The CDR3 DNA reads as TGTGCCAGCAGCCAAGTAAAAGGGGGCGGTGAGACCCAGTACTTC. Translation gives CASSQVKGGGETQYF.